The following is a T cell receptor beta chain sequence with its context. Its specificity is not known. TCRdb processed the RT-PCR reads anew with MiXCR; each CDR3 protein has one entry. This table holds thousands of distinct CDR3 sequences, approximately 82% found once. These data belong to a study of yellow fever vaccine responses in identical twins. Study observations and caveats: In identical twins, vaccine T cell responses appeared partly shared and partly individual.

Trimming removed 0 bases at V and 1 base at J, with 13 bases between. Per the germline V gene, CDR1 is SGHNT and CDR2 is YYREEE (reference sequence). The CDR3 is 16 residues long. The chain recombines TRBV5-4 with TRBJ1-1; possibly TRBD1 for D (5 bases). The sample was T cells from blood (PBMCs), unsorted or a sorted subset (not recorded which), taken before or after yellow fever vaccination (not recorded which). This sequence was found in a woman in her late teens or twenties who received the yellow fever vaccine. The CDR3 sequence is CASSLAEGYRNTEAFF. The CDR3 nucleotides are TGTGCCAGCAGCTTGGCTGAGGGGTACAGGAACACTGAAGCTTTCTTT.